This T cell receptor beta chain was sequenced for a study of tumor-infiltrating lymphocytes in localized non-small cell lung cancer. This CDR3 comprises 12 residues. Germline V gene lookup returns CDR1 SGHTS and CDR2 YDEGEE. The V end lost 4 bases, the J end lost 4 bases, and 6 bases lay between the germline ends. TCRdb's table, derived via immunoSEQ multiplex PCR, lists solely in-frame clones and lacks some. The table lists 15,000 to 20,000 clones, about 45% of them singletons. The chain employs TRBV5-8 and TRBJ1-5; D not resolved. This receptor was identified in a human donor with non-small cell lung cancer. The specimen sequenced was lung tumor tissue. CDR3 loop: CASSPPNQPQHF. The CDR3 region has the DNA TGTGCCAGCAGCCCGCCAAATCAGCCCCAGCATTTT.